This TCR beta chain was obtained from a study of technical replicates of blood from several donors (dated by TCRdb to between 2016 and 2019). Only one count was recorded for this clone. Its antigen is unknown. One base away there is no much larger clone; base qualities are not given. Libraries were built with the immunoSEQ multiplex PCR assay. TCRdb mirrors the immuneACCESS table, restricted to in-frame sequences. Some clones are absent from its copies; in checked studies, under half trace to an unresolved V gene, and the reason for the others is unknown. For this sample there are about 83,000 clones; approximately 90% appear just once. The ten largest make up 0.27% of the sample. Its CDR3 holds 16 amino acids, cysteine through phenylalanine. Only CDR3 DNA is held: 48 bases, read in frame from base 1. CDR1 and CDR2, per the germline V gene, are MNHNS and SASEGT. Trimming removed 2 bases from V and 10 bases from J, leaving 18 bases between the germline ends.

The receptor was derived from a human donor in good health. The chain was built from TRBV6-1 and TRBJ1-6; possibly the D gene is TRBD1, per 6 matching bases. The sample comprised T cells isolated from PBMCs. CDR3 protein: CASSEITGRLGSPLHF. The bases read TGTGCCAGCAGTGAAATTACAGGGCGCTTGGGCTCACCCCTCCACTTT.